Below, 16 T cell receptor beta chains from the same sample are listed, as sequenced in a study of siplizumab effects on memory and regulatory T cells. Clones were read by immunoSEQ multiplex PCR, and TCRdb kept only the in-frame ones, dropping some. The profile shows fewer than 5,500 clones, about 47% of them singletons. Coculture of mixed lymphocyte reaction cells was performed at 37°C for roughly 6 days. Their antigens remain unidentified. Sequences were obtained from CFSE-low (dividing) CD4+ T cells sorted from an allogeneic mixed lymphocyte reaction. All receptors derive from a human donor in good health; the cells came from an allogeneic mixed lymphocyte reaction. Some clones in this sample may be carry-over from other donors' samples.

This clone was seen just once. The rearrangement links TRBV7-2 to TRBJ2-7; D is ambiguous. In germline, CDR1 is SGHTA, CDR2 FQGNSA. V was shortened by 7 bases and J by 2 bases, with 12 bases between the two germline ends. The CDR3 contains 13 residues. The CDR3: CASNPTGPYEQYF. In DNA, the CDR3 is TGTGCCAGCAACCCAACTGGACCCTACGAGCAGTACTTC.

This CDR3 reads CASRGRGPNFYNEQFF. The CDR3 DNA follows: TGTGCCAGTCGAGGGAGGGGACCAAATTTTTACAATGAGCAGTTCTTC. The chain recombines TRBV19 with TRBJ2-1, with 7 bases identical to TRBD2. This CDR3 contains 16 residues. V lost 8 bases and J lost 4; bases outside the gene matches: 14. Germline loops: CDR1 LNHDA, CDR2 SQIVND (reference sequence). The full variable domain, its missing parts supplied by reference TRBV19 and TRBJ2-1, is DGGITQSPKYLFRKEGQNVTLSCEQNLNHDAMYWYRQDPGQGLRLIYYSQIVNDFQKGDIAEGYSVSREKKESFPLTVTSAQKNPTAFYLCASRGRGPNFYNEQFFGPGTRLTVL.

This clone was found a few times. The CDR3 spells CASSFYGQGANYGYTF. The CDR3 DNA reads as TGTGCCAGCAGCTTCTATGGACAGGGGGCGAACTATGGCTACACCTTC. The chain couples TRBV7-9 to TRBJ1-2; 11 bases are shared with TRBD1. This CDR3 has 16 residues. Looked up from germline, CDR1 is SEHNR and CDR2 is FQNEAQ (reference sequence). V lost 3 bases, J lost 2 bases, and 5 bases stayed unmatched.

The rearrangement joins TRBV9 to TRBJ2-5; D tentatively fits TRBD1 or TRBD2 (6 bases each). V was shortened by 2 bases and J by 4 bases, with 15 bases between the two germline ends. From germline, CDR1 is SGDLS and CDR2 YYNGEE. The CDR3 is made up of 15 amino acids. CDR3 amino acids: CASSVGGRLPETQYF. The CDR3 nucleotides are TGTGCCAGCAGCGTTGGGGGGCGCTTACCAGAGACCCAGTACTTC.

This clone was picked up a small number of times. The CDR3 loop reads CASSYSSAAEQYF. The CDR3 nucleotides are TGTGCCAGCAGTTACTCGTCGGCAGCCGAGCAGTACTTC. The chain has TRBV6-6 and TRBJ2-7, with D unresolved. The CDR3 is 13 residues long. V was clipped by 0 bases and J by 6 bases, with 9 bases between them. Germline assignment: CDR1 MNHNY and CDR2 SVGAGI (reference sequence).

The chain employs TRBV27 and TRBJ2-3; D perhaps matches TRBD2 (6 bases). V was cut by 6 bases and J by 4 bases, with 14 bases left in between. CDR1 and CDR2 from the germline V gene are MNHEY and SMNVEV (reference sequence). The CDR3 covers 14 residues. CDR3 in amino acids: CASRTGLQADTQYF. CDR3 DNA sequence: TGTGCCAGCAGGACGGGACTCCAGGCAGATACGCAGTATTTT.

This clone has only one observation. CDR3 in DNA: TGTGCCAGCAGCCTGGGTCCTTTGAGAGTCCACAACTATGGCTACACCTTC. This sequence encodes CASSLGPLRVHNYGYTF. V is TRBV21-1 and J is TRBJ1-2. TRBV21-1 is given as a pseudogene. The length of the CDR3 is 17 residues.

The chain links TRBV7-9 to TRBJ1-1; TRBD1 might be the D (6 bases). Germline loops: CDR1 SEHNR, CDR2 FQNEAQ (reference sequence). V lost 1 base and J 6 bases, leaving 15 bases between the germline ends. The CDR3 has 15 amino acids. This chain's CDR3 is CASSLVVSGGSEAFF. CDR3 nucleotide sequence: TGTGCCAGCAGCTTAGTCGTTTCGGGGGGCTCTGAAGCTTTCTTT.

The chain employs TRBV11-2 and TRBJ1-1, with TRBD1 matching over 8 bases. The CDR3 length is 14 residues. V lost 5 bases, J lost 4 bases, and 6 bases stayed unmatched. In germline, CDR1 is SGHAT, CDR2 FQNNGV. CDR3 DNA: TGTGCCAGCAGCCGGGGACAGGTGGTCACTGAAGCTTTCTTT. This encodes CASSRGQVVTEAFF.

V is TRBV6-5 and J is TRBJ1-6, with TRBD1 identical over 7 bases. V lost 0 bases to trimming and J lost 9 bases; unmatched junction nucleotides: 8. The CDR3 length is 16 residues. Germline V CDR1 and CDR2: MNHEY, SVGAGI. For the CDR3, the DNA is TGTGCCAGCAGTTACTCTAAATATGCAGGGGGTTCACCCCTCCACTTT. Translation gives CASSYSKYAGGSPLHF.

V gene TRBV5-5 combines with J gene TRBJ1-3; D unresolved. The CDR3 consists of 17 residues. The V and J ends lost 0 bases and 7 bases respectively, with 20 bases between them. Germline loops: CDR1 SGHKS, CDR2 YYEKEE (reference sequence). The CDR3 DNA reads TGTGCCAGCAGCTTGGATCCGGTGGGCCCGTTTTCTAACACCATATATTTT. As protein: CASSLDPVGPFSNTIYF.

In this sample, this clone is medium-sized (0.01 to 0.1%). J is TRBJ1-2 and V is TRBV6-5; maybe TRBD1 (5 bases). The V and J ends lost 5 bases and 6 bases respectively, with 16 bases between them. This CDR3 contains 14 residues. Germline V CDR1 and CDR2: MNHEY, SVGAGI. The CDR3 region has the DNA TGTGCCAGCAGTCCCAGGCAGGGACTCCATGGCTACACCTTC. This gives the protein CASSPRQGLHGYTF.

The CDR3 loop reads CASSYSRALAGELFF. DNA of the CDR3: TGTGCCAGCAGTTACTCGAGGGCTTTAGCCGGGGAGCTGTTTTTT. The chain has TRBV6-5 and TRBJ2-2, with a possible D match to TRBD2 (5 bases). Germline V CDR1 and CDR2: MNHEY, SVGAGI. CDR3 length equals 15 residues. V was clipped by 0 bases and J by 6 bases, with 11 bases between them.

The genes are TRBV2 and TRBJ1-2, with TRBD1 as a possible D gene (6 bases). Trimming took 6 bases from V and 4 from J, leaving 18 bases between them. The CDR3 length is 15 residues. Germline CDR1 SNHLY, CDR2 FYNNEI. DNA for the CDR3: TGTGCCAGCAGGTATCGACAGGAGGGTGTCTATGGCTACACCTTC. It specifies CASRYRQEGVYGYTF.

V usage is TRBV7-8 and J usage is TRBJ1-1, with 10 positions matching TRBD1. The CDR3 length is 20 residues. The V segment lost 0 bases and the J segment 3 bases; nucleotides outside the gene matches: 16. Per the germline V gene, CDR1 is SGHVS and CDR2 is FQNEAQ. The CDR3 loop reads CASSLARFRTGGERDTEAFF. DNA of the CDR3: TGTGCCAGCAGCTTAGCGCGTTTCAGGACAGGGGGTGAAAGGGACACTGAAGCTTTCTTT.

The rearrangement joins TRBV7-9 to TRBJ1-5; D may be TRBD1 (5 bases). V lost 1 base to trimming and J lost 1 base, with 14 bases between them. Germline CDR1 is SEHNR and CDR2 is FQNEAQ (reference sequence). The CDR3 is made up of 17 amino acids. DNA for the CDR3: TGTGCCAGCAGCTTAGAGTCGTTGTCAGGGAGCAATCAGCCCCAGCATTTT. It encodes CASSLESLSGSNQPQHF.